The 27 T cell receptor beta chains listed next were all sequenced from one sample in a study of T cell repertoires in cytomegalovirus infection. Their antigens are not known. Using its own MiXCR run on the reads, TCRdb lists one record per CDR3 protein. The sample shows around 310,000 distinct CDR3 sequences, almost 30% of them seen only once. Specimen: cultured PBMCs, collected from culture after CMV antigen stimulation. These receptors were obtained from a human donor in good health (CMV status not recorded). Some clones in this sample may be carry-over from other donors' samples.

In its sample, this clonotype was seen a few times. The V gene is TRBV7-8, the J gene TRBJ2-1; D is possibly TRBD2 (6 bases). The germline gives CDR1 SGHVS, CDR2 FQNEAQ. CDR3 length: 17 amino acids. The germline V and J ends were trimmed by 1 base and 5 bases, with 18 bases remaining between them. Here the CDR3 reads CASSLVFTSRPNNEQFF. CDR3 in DNA: TGTGCCAGCAGCTTAGTCTTTACTAGCCGACCGAACAATGAGCAGTTCTTC.

The chain's CDR3 is CSARDGVNTEAFF. CDR3 DNA sequence: TGCAGTGCTAGAGATGGGGTGAACACTGAAGCTTTCTTT. The V gene is TRBV20-1, the J gene TRBJ1-1; D gene unclear. This CDR3 has 13 residues. Germline-derived CDR1 and CDR2 are DFQATT and SNEGSKA (reference sequence). V lost 0 bases and J 0 bases, leaving 5 bases between the germline ends.

This chain connects TRBV7-3 to TRBJ2-1; 8 bases align to TRBD1. This CDR3 is built from 14 residues. V gave up 5 bases and J gave up 7 bases; unmatched junction bases: 7. Germline-derived CDR1 and CDR2 are SGHTA and FQGTGA. CDR3 in amino acids: CASSNDRGGNEQFF. In DNA, the CDR3 is TGTGCCAGCAGCAACGACAGGGGAGGTAATGAGCAGTTCTTC.

This chain links TRBV9 with TRBJ1-1; D might be TRBD1 (5 bases). Germline values: CDR1 SGDLS, CDR2 YYNGEE. This CDR3 spans 14 amino acids. Trimming removed 0 bases from V and 5 bases from J, with 11 bases in between. The CDR3 reads CASSVEGDWTEAFF. CDR3 nucleotide sequence: TGTGCCAGCAGCGTAGAAGGGGATTGGACTGAAGCTTTCTTT.

This clonotype was recorded at least ten times. CDR3 amino acids: CASSLGAGGRYEQYF. CDR3 nucleotide sequence: TGTGCCAGCAGCTTAGGAGCGGGAGGGAGGTACGAGCAGTACTTC. The rearrangement joins TRBV7-2 to TRBJ2-7, with TRBD2 matching 10 bases. The germline CDR1 and CDR2 sequences are SGHTA and FQGNSA. Losses at the gene ends were 1 base for V and 4 bases for J; bases not matched to a gene: 4. This CDR3 is built from 15 residues.

J is TRBJ2-5 and V is TRBV27; D might be TRBD2 (5 bases). Germline CDR1 and CDR2: MNHEY and SMNVEV (reference sequence). Deletions cut 5 bases from V and 5 bases from J, with 12 bases between. There are 13 residues in the CDR3. CDR3 nucleotide sequence: TGTGCCAGCAGTCTGGGGTGGGAGGAGACCCAGTACTTC. This gives the protein CASSLGWEETQYF.

The rearrangement links TRBV10-3 to TRBJ1-2; D uncertain. CDR3 length equals 14 residues. The V gene's germline CDR1 is ENHRY and CDR2 SYGVKD. The V and J ends lost 0 bases and 6 bases respectively, with 11 bases between them. CDR3 region: CAISESNSLHGYTF. Here the CDR3 DNA reads TGTGCCATCAGTGAGTCTAACAGCCTTCATGGCTACACCTTC.

The chain couples TRBV4-2 to TRBJ1-1, with D tentatively TRBD1 (5 bases). V was pared by 1 base and J by 1 base, with 7 bases between. Germline-derived CDR1 and CDR2 are LGHNA and YNFKEQ. This CDR3 comprises 14 residues. CDR3 coding DNA: TGTGCCAGCAGCCAAGTAAGGGGGAACACTGAAGCTTTCTTT. Its translation is CASSQVRGNTEAFF.

J is TRBJ2-7 and V is TRBV10-3; D is tentatively TRBD1 or TRBD2 (6 bases each). V was pared by 6 bases and J by 5 bases, with 20 bases between. This CDR3 has 15 amino acids. Germline loops: CDR1 ENHRY, CDR2 SYGVKD. The CDR3 loop is CAISRTGALTHEQYF. CDR3 DNA: TGTGCCATCAGCAGGACGGGGGCTTTGACCCACGAGCAGTACTTC.

The gene calls are TRBV5-4 and TRBJ1-1; no firm D call. The CDR3 loop spans 15 amino acids. Germline V gives CDR1 SGHNT, CDR2 YYREEE (reference sequence). V lost 4 bases to trimming and J lost 3 bases, with 16 bases between them. For the CDR3, the DNA is TGTGCCAGCAGCCCTCCTGGGGTTGGGGACACTGAAGCTTTCTTT. Protein product: CASSPPGVGDTEAFF.

The gene calls are TRBV7-9 and TRBJ1-5; D remains ambiguous. Per the germline V gene, CDR1 is SEHNR and CDR2 is FQNEAQ (reference sequence). The CDR3 contains 13 residues. Trimming cost V 1 base and J 8 bases, with 9 bases left between them. The CDR3 is CASSLGGREPQHF. The DNA for the CDR3 is TGTGCCAGCAGCTTAGGGGGTCGTGAGCCCCAGCATTTT.

This clonotype was seen a few times. The rearrangement links TRBV7-2 to TRBJ2-4; 7 nucleotides match TRBD2. Germline lookup yields CDR1 SGHTA and CDR2 FQGNSA. With V trimmed by 3 bases and J by 0 bases, 8 bases remained unmatched. The CDR3 has 17 amino acids. The CDR3 reads CASSLGGLAIAKNIQYF. The CDR3 DNA is TGTGCCAGCAGCTTGGGAGGGCTAGCGATAGCCAAAAACATTCAGTACTTC.

This clonotype was observed a few times. V and J are TRBV20-1 and TRBJ2-1; the D call may be TRBD1 or TRBD2 (6 bases each). The V end lost 3 bases, the J end lost 7 bases, and 22 bases lay between the germline ends. The germline gives CDR1 DFQATT, CDR2 SNEGSKA (reference sequence). The CDR3 loop spans 16 amino acids. CDR3 residues: CSASSSGFWRGNEQFF. CDR3 bases: TGCAGTGCTAGCTCCAGTGGGTTCTGGAGGGGGAATGAGCAGTTCTTC.

The chain recombines TRBV5-6 with TRBJ2-7; TRBD2 aligns across 7 bases. With V trimmed by 0 bases and J by 3 bases, 24 bases remained unmatched. This CDR3 spans 21 amino acids. The V gene's germline CDR1 is SGHDT and CDR2 YYEEEE. For the CDR3, the DNA is TGTGCCAGCAGCTTGGCCAAAGGGCCCAATATCGACTGGCGGGACTACTACGAGCAGTACTTC. Translation: CASSLAKGPNIDWRDYYEQYF.

The chain has TRBV18 and TRBJ2-1; 7 bases match TRBD2. V was pared by 3 bases and J by 6 bases, with 11 bases of the junction left unmatched. CDR1 KGHSH and CDR2 LQKENI come from the germline V gene. This CDR3 is 16 amino acids long. The CDR3 reads CASSPSYAGVGNEQFF. As DNA, the CDR3 is TGTGCCAGCTCACCCTCCTATGCGGGGGTCGGCAATGAGCAGTTCTTC.

The J gene is TRBJ2-7, the V gene TRBV28; 12 nucleotides agree with TRBD2. CDR3 length: 18 amino acids. The V gene end was trimmed by 5 bases and the J gene end by 2 bases; junction bases not matched to a gene: 13. CDR1 and CDR2 from the germline V gene are MDHEN and SYDVKM. CDR3 in DNA: TGTGCCAGCAGTCGGTACCCTCGGACTAGCGGGAATACCTACGAGCAGTACTTC. Translated, it gives CASSRYPRTSGNTYEQYF.

This clonotype was recorded a few times. The CDR3, as DNA: TGTGCCAGCAGTTACTCCGGGACGGGCTCTCAGCCCCAGCATTTT. Its translation: CASSYSGTGSQPQHF. The chain carries TRBV6-2 or TRBV6-3 and TRBJ1-5; weak D call: TRBD1 (5 bases). V was trimmed by 0 bases and J by 6 bases, leaving 12 bases between them. There are 15 residues in the CDR3. CDR1 is MNHEY and CDR2 is SVGEGT in the germline V gene.

The chain uses TRBV24-1 and TRBJ2-1; D gene uncertain. This CDR3 contains 16 residues. Trimming took 4 bases from V and 5 from J, leaving 17 bases between them. CDR1 and CDR2 from the germline V gene are KGHDR and SFDVKD. The CDR3 reads CATSDPTNPSNNEQFF. CDR3 coding DNA: TGTGCCACCAGTGACCCCACCAACCCATCAAACAATGAGCAGTTCTTC.

The V call is TRBV11-2, the J call TRBJ2-5; D ambiguous. The V gene lost 1 base and the J gene lost 9 bases, with 12 bases spanning the gap. The CDR3 covers 13 residues. In germline, CDR1 is SGHAT, CDR2 FQNNGV. The CDR3 DNA sequence: TGTGCCAGCAGCTTAGGTGCCATCACGTCCCAGTACTTC. It yields the protein CASSLGAITSQYF.

This chain's CDR3 is CASSPDRPYEQYF. As DNA, the CDR3 is TGTGCCAGCAGCCCCGACAGACCCTACGAGCAGTACTTC. The chain has TRBV11-2 and TRBJ2-7; weak D call: TRBD1 (5 bases). V dropped 5 bases and J dropped 2 bases, with 10 bases sitting between them. Germline CDR1 SGHAT, CDR2 FQNNGV. The CDR3 consists of 13 residues.

This clonotype was counted between two and nine times. This chain uses TRBV10-3 with TRBJ2-1; the match to TRBD1 covers 9 bases. This CDR3 is built from 15 residues. Germline lookup yields CDR1 ENHRY and CDR2 SYGVKD. V lost 2 bases, J lost 9 bases, and 8 bases stayed unmatched. The CDR3 bases are TGTGCCATCAGTGAGGTAGGACAGGGGTATATTGAGCAGTTCTTC. This gives the protein CAISEVGQGYIEQFF.

The chain links TRBV6-2 or TRBV6-3 to TRBJ2-4, with TRBD1 identical over 8 bases. The CDR3 sequence is 14 residues long. The J segment lost 8 bases and the V segment lost 5 bases, leaving 8 bases of the junction unmatched. CDR1 and CDR2 (germline): MNHEY, SVGEGT. CDR3 DNA sequence: TGTGCCAGCAGTAGACGGACAGGGAATGACATTCAGTACTTC. Amino acids: CASSRRTGNDIQYF.

This chain links TRBV7-9 with TRBJ2-7, with a possible D match to TRBD2 (6 bases). The CDR3 runs to 14 residues. CDR1 and CDR2 (germline): SEHNR, FQNEAQ (reference sequence). V gave up 2 bases and J gave up 6 bases, with 14 bases separating them. CDR3 coding DNA: TGTGCCAGCAGCTTATCTAGCGTAAGACCCGAGCAGTACTTC. It codes for CASSLSSVRPEQYF.

This clonotype occurred a few times. The genes are TRBV4-1 and TRBJ1-2, with 8 bases that match TRBD1. The CDR3 contains 17 residues. V trimming: 1 base; J trimming: 0 bases; junction bases outside the gene matches: 7. Germline CDR1 MGHRA, CDR2 YSYEKL. CDR3 in DNA: TGCGCCAGCAGCCAAGCGACAGGGGTCTACCCTAACTATGGCTACACCTTC. Translation: CASSQATGVYPNYGYTF.

The chain is built from TRBV18 and TRBJ1-4; D call uncertain. Germline-derived CDR1 and CDR2 are KGHSH and LQKENI. This CDR3 is built from 13 residues. Trimming shortened V by 3 bases and J by 8 bases, and 10 bases separated the two germline ends. The DNA of the CDR3 is TGTGCCAGCTCACCGAGGAGGAACGAAAAACTGTTTTTT. Its translation: CASSPRRNEKLFF.

This rearrangement joins TRBV5-1 to TRBJ2-1; maybe TRBD2 (6 bases). The CDR3 has 14 residues. The ends were cut back, 4 bases at V and 3 bases at J, with 11 bases in the middle. In germline, CDR1 is SGHRS, CDR2 YFSETQ. The CDR3 DNA reads TGCGCCAGCAGCGCCCTGCGGGACTACAATGAGCAGTTCTTC. Translating gives CASSALRDYNEQFF.

This sequence joins TRBV28 and TRBJ1-2; possibly TRBD1 for D (5 bases). The CDR3 contains 12 residues. Germline-derived CDR1 and CDR2 are MDHEN and SYDVKM. The V end was cut by 8 bases, the J end by 0 bases, with 7 bases between. The CDR3 coding sequence is TGTGCCAGCGACAGTACTAACTATGGCTACACCTTC. Amino acids: CASDSTNYGYTF.